This is a list of T cell receptor beta chains from one sample in a study of CXCR3-negative and CXCR3-positive naive CD8 T cells. TCRdb reworked the 5' RACE reads into one entry per CDR3 protein, no DNA. The sample holds 100,000 to 150,000 distinct CDR3 sequences. Material for sequencing was naive CXCR3+ CD8+ T cells from blood. These TCRs come from a human donor in good health. Some clones in this sample may be carry-over from other donors' samples. Both conserved end residues are part of each CDR3. Each record gives: V gene, J gene, CDR3 protein.

>TRBV20-1|TRBJ2-3
CSAPFGTTQYF
>TRBV20-1|TRBJ2-7
CSARDLRLAGGGEQYF
>TRBV11-2|TRBJ2-1
CASSLPLDPNEQFF
>TRBV6-5|TRBJ2-5
CASSYSAGERAETQYF
>TRBV5-1|TRBJ2-1
CASSLGLASSYNEQFF
>TRBV6-2/TRBV6-3|TRBJ2-6
CASSLRDSGANVLTF
>TRBV15|TRBJ2-7
CATSRDFWTMYF
>TRBV5-1|TRBJ1-5
CASSEGARQPQHF
>TRBV5-1|TRBJ2-7
CASSLAPVADGSYEQYF
>TRBV29-1|TRBJ2-1
CSAAGSEIKVEQFF
>TRBV5-1|TRBJ2-2
CASAAPGTVTSGGTSGELFF
>TRBV29-1|TRBJ2-1
CSVEGQGPTYNEQFF
>TRBV11-2|TRBJ2-3
CASSGFRRGGATSTDTQYF
>TRBV9|TRBJ2-7
CASSVDDSYEQYF
>TRBV7-2|TRBJ1-1
CASTLGTGGTEAFF
>TRBV19|TRBJ1-2
CATSTGAYGYTF
>TRBV13|TRBJ2-6
CASSGDLSGANVLTF
>TRBV28|TRBJ2-5
CASVMLEGGQETQYF
>TRBV7-9|TRBJ2-1
CASSSHRGASGRHYNEQFF
>TRBV12-2|TRBJ2-1
CASRLVGTSGTGSYNEHFF
>TRBV29-1|TRBJ2-7
CSVNLMDGPSYEQYF
>TRBV28|TRBJ1-5
CASSSPGTGQNQPQHF
>TRBV2|TRBJ2-1
CASSEGTGGPFEQFF
>TRBV7-7|TRBJ2-3
CASSPSRTDTQYF
>TRBV7-9|TRBJ2-7
CASSWASGRYEQYF
>TRBV7-6|TRBJ2-7
CASSLALSGKGGEQYF
>TRBV18|TRBJ2-3
CASSPSPGGVLRTDTQYF
>TRBV2|TRBJ2-4
CASSELFGKNIQYF
>TRBV7-9|TRBJ1-2
CASSTGPSLVYTF
>TRBV29-1|TRBJ2-1
CSGYGSADEQFF
>TRBV9|TRBJ2-3
CASSVGGRSTDTQYF
>TRBV5-1|TRBJ2-1
CASSLFGGGSYNEQFF
>TRBV12-3/TRBV12-4|TRBJ1-5
CASSTGQGSNQPQHF
>TRBV7-9|TRBJ1-2
CASSASGHNNYGYTF
>TRBV7-9|TRBJ1-5
CASSLDGGLMPQHF
>TRBV12-3/TRBV12-4|TRBJ2-7
CASSWTPDYEQYF
>TRBV7-2|TRBJ2-5
CASSARTGLETQYF
>TRBV4-3|TRBJ2-7
CASSQDRRQGAYEQYF
>TRBV5-1|TRBJ1-2
CASTPMTGMDYGYTF
>TRBV15|TRBJ2-1
CATSRSGPNEQFF
>TRBV6-2/TRBV6-3|TRBJ2-5
CASSYGTGAGETQYF
>TRBV19|TRBJ2-1
CASKHMTSGLNEQFF
>TRBV29-1|TRBJ1-1
CSVPTGPGPLNTEAFF
>TRBV5-6|TRBJ2-3
CASSFSQTSTDTQYF
>TRBV2|TRBJ2-1
CASSVIPYNEQFF
>TRBV4-2|TRBJ2-1
CASSQVLLAGDGSYNEQFF